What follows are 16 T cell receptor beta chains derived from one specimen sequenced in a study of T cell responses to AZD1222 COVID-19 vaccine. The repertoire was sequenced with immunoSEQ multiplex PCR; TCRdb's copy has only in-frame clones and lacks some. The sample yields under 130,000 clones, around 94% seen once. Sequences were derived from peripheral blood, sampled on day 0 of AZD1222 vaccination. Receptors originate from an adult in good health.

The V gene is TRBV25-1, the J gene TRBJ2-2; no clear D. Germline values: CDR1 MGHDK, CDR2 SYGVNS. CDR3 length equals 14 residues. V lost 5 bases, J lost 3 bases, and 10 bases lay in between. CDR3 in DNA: TGTGCCAGCAGTAAACCTGGGGACACCGGGGAGCTGTTTTTT. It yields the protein CASSKPGDTGELFF.

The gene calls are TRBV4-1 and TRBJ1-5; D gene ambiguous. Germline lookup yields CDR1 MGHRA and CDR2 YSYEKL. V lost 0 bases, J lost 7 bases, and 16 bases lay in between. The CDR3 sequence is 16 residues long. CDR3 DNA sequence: TGCGCCAGCAGCCAAGATCCGAGCCTCCCGACCCAGCCCCAGCATTTT. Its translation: CASSQDPSLPTQPQHF.

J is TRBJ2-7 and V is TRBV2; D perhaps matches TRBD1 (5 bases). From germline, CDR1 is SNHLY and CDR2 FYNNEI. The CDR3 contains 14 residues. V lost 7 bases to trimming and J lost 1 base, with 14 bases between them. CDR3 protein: CASTRQTQSYEQYF. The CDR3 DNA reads TGTGCCAGCACCCGACAGACCCAATCCTACGAGCAGTACTTC.

CDR3 nucleotides: TGTGCCAGCAGCTTTAGGACCGGGGAGCTGTTTTTT. Protein product: CASSFRTGELFF. The chain uses TRBV7-6 and TRBJ2-2; D unclear. Germline V gives CDR1 SGHVS, CDR2 FNYEAQ. The CDR3 totals 12 residues. V lost 3 bases and J lost 5, with 4 bases in between.

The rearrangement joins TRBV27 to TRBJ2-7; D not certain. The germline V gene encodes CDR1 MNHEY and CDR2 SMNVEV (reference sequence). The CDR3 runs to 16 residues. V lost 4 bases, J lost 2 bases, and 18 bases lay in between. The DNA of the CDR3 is TGTGCCAGCAGTTCCCCGACGGGTCACCTAACCTACGAGCAGTACTTC. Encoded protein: CASSSPTGHLTYEQYF.

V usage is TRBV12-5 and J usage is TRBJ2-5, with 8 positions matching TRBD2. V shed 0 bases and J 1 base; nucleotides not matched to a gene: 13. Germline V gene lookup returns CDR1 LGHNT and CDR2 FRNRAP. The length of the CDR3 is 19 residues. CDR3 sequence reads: CASGLVLDGVAGFQETQYF. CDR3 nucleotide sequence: TGTGCTAGTGGTTTGGTACTAGACGGGGTAGCGGGATTCCAAGAGACCCAGTACTTC.

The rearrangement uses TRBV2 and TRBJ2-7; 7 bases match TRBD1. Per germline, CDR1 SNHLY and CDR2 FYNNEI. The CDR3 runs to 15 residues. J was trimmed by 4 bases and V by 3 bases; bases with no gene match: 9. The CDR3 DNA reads TGTGCCAGCAGTGATCTCGAAGGGGGCGGATACGAGCAGTACTTC. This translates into CASSDLEGGGYEQYF.

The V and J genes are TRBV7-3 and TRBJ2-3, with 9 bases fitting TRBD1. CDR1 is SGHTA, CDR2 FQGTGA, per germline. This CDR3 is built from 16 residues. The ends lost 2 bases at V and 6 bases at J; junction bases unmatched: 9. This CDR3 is CASSLQPGQGPDTQYF. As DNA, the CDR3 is TGTGCCAGCAGCTTACAACCGGGACAGGGTCCGGATACGCAGTATTTT.

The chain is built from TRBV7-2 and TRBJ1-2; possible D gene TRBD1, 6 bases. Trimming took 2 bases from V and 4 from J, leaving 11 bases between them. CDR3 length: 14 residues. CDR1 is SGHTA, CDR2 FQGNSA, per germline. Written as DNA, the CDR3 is TGTGCCAGCAGCTTAAACAGGGACTTCTATGGCTACACCTTC. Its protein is CASSLNRDFYGYTF.

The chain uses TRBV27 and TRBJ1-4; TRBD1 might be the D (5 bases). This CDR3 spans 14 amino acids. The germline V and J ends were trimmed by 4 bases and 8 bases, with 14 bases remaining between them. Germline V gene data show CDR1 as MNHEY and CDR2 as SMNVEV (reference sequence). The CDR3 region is CASSSRGAGEKLFF. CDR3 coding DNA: TGTGCCAGCAGTTCTAGAGGGGCAGGCGAAAAACTGTTTTTT.

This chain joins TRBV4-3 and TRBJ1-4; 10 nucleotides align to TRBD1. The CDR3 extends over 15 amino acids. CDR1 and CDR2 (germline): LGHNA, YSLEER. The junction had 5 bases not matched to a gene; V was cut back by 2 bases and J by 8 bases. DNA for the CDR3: TGCGCCAGCAGCCAAACCGGACAGGGGGACGAAAAACTGTTTTTT. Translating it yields CASSQTGQGDEKLFF.

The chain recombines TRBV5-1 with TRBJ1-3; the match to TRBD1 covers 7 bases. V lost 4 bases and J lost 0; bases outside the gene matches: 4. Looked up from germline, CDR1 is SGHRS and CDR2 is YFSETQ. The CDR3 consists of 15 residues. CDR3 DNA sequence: TGCGCCAGCAGCCGCGGGACAGACTCTGGAAACACCATATATTTT. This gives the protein CASSRGTDSGNTIYF.

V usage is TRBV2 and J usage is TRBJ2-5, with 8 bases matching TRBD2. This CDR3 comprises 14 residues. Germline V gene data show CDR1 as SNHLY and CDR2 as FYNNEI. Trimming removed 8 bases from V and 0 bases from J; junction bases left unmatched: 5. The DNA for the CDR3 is TGTGCCAGCCACCAGCGGGGGAACCAAGAGACCCAGTACTTC. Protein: CASHQRGNQETQYF.

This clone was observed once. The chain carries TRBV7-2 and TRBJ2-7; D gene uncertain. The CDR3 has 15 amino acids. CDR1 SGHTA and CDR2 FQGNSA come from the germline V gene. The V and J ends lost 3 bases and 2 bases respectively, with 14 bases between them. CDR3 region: CASSFFPDGTYEQYF. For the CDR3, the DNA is TGTGCCAGCAGCTTCTTTCCCGACGGCACCTACGAGCAGTACTTC. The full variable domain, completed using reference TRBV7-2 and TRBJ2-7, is GAGVSQSPSNKVTEKGKDVELRCDPISGHTALYWYRQSLGQGLEFLIYFQGNSAPDKSGLPSDRFSAERTGGSVSTLTIQRTQQEDSAVYLCASSFFPDGTYEQYFGPGTRLTVT.

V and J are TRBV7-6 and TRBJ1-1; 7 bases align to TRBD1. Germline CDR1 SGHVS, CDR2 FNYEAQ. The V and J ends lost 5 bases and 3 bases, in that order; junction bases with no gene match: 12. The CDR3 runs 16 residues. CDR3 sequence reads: CASSPQGRGMDTEAFF. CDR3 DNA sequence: TGTGCCAGCAGCCCACAGGGGCGGGGGATGGACACTGAAGCTTTCTTT.

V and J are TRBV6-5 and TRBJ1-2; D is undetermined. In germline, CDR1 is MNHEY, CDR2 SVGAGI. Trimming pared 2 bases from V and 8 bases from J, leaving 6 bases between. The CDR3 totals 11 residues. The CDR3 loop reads CASSYPGGYTF. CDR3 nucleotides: TGTGCCAGCAGTTACCCCGGGGGCTACACCTTC.